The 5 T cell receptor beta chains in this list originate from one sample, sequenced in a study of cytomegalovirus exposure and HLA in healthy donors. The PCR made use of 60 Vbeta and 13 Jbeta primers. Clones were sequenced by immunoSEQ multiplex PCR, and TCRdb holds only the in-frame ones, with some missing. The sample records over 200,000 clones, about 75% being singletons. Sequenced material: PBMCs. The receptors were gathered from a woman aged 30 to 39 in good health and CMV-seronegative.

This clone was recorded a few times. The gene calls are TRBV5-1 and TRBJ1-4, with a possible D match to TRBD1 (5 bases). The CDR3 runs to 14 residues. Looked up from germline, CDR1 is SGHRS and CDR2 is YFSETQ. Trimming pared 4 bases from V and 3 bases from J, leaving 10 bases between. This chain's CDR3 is CASSPGRANEKLFF. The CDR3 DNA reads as TGCGCCAGCAGCCCCGGCAGGGCTAATGAAAAACTGTTTTTT. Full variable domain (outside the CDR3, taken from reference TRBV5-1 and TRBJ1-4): KAGVTQTPRYLIKTRGQQVTLSCSPISGHRSVSWYQQTPGQGLQFLFEYFSETQRNKGNFPGRFSGRQFSNSRSEMNVSTLELGDSALYLCASSPGRANEKLFFGSGTQLSVL.

The DNA of the CDR3 is TGCGCCAGCAGCTTTATAGCGGGGGGGCTCAACGAGCAGTACTTC. Its protein product is CASSFIAGGLNEQYF. V usage is TRBV5-1 and J usage is TRBJ2-7, with 11 positions matching TRBD2. Germline-derived CDR1 and CDR2 are SGHRS and YFSETQ. With V trimmed by 2 bases and J by 5 bases, 6 bases remained unmatched. The CDR3 is 15 amino acids.

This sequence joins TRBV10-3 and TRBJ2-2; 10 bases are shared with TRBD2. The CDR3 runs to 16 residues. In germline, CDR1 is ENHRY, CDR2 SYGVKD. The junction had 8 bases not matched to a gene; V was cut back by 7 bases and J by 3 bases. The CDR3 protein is CAITGSGGTHTGELFF. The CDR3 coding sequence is TGTGCCATCACGGGTAGCGGGGGGACGCACACCGGGGAGCTGTTTTTT.

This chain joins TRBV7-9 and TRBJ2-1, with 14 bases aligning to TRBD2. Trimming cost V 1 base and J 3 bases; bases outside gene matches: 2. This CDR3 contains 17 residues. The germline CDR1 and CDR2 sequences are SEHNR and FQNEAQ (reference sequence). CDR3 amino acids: CASSLVGLAGDYNEQFF. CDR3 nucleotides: TGTGCCAGCAGCTTAGTGGGACTAGCGGGGGACTACAATGAGCAGTTCTTC.

The CDR3 here is CASSLADSTGELFF. For the CDR3, the DNA is TGTGCCAGCAGCTTAGCCGACAGCACCGGGGAGCTGTTTTTT. The V and J genes are TRBV7-9 and TRBJ2-2; TRBD1 is a possible D gene (5 bases). The CDR3 has 14 amino acids. Germline lookup yields CDR1 SEHNR and CDR2 FQNEAQ (reference sequence). V was pared by 0 bases and J by 4 bases, with 6 bases between.